The 30 T cell receptor beta chains in this list originate from one sample, sequenced in a study of T cell responses to AZD1222 COVID-19 vaccine. Assay: immunoSEQ multiplex PCR; the TCRdb copy retains only in-frame clones and omits some. The table includes roughly 70,000 clones, roughly four fifths detected once. The sample consisted of peripheral blood, taken on day 0 of AZD1222 vaccination. All receptors come from an adult in good health.

The chain couples TRBV3-1 (or the pseudogene TRBV3-2) to TRBJ1-2, with 8 bases lining up with TRBD1. The CDR3 is made up of 14 amino acids. Trimming cost V 1 base and J 7 bases; bases outside gene matches: 5. Germline CDR1 LGHDT, CDR2 YNNKEL (reference sequence). In DNA form, the CDR3 reads TGTGCCAGCAGCCAAGGACAGGGGATCAGTGGCTACACCTTC. Residues: CASSQGQGISGYTF.

The CDR3 DNA follows: TGCGCCAGCAGCCAGGAGTATACGCAGTATTTT. Translating gives CASSQEYTQYF. The J gene is TRBJ2-3, the V gene TRBV5-1; D is unresolved. The ends were cut back, 4 bases at V and 7 bases at J, with 7 bases in the middle. This CDR3 is 11 amino acids long. Germline assignment: CDR1 SGHRS and CDR2 YFSETQ.

The chain joins TRBV12-3 or TRBV12-4 to TRBJ2-2; D is ambiguous. The CDR3 is 13 amino acids. Trimming stripped 3 bases from V and 5 bases from J, with 7 bases between. This chain's CDR3 is CASSLVGTGELFF. The CDR3 nucleotides are TGTGCCAGCAGTTTGGTAGGGACCGGGGAGCTGTTTTTT.

The V gene is TRBV5-8, the J gene TRBJ2-5, with 8 bases fitting TRBD1. The CDR3 is made up of 15 amino acids. After removal of 3 bases from V and 3 bases from J, the junction contained 7 bases not matched to a gene. Per germline, CDR1 SGHTS and CDR2 YDEGEE. The CDR3 here is CASSSLGTGKETQYF. The CDR3, as DNA: TGTGCCAGCAGCTCCCTCGGGACAGGAAAAGAGACCCAGTACTTC. Complete variable domain (other parts from reference TRBV5-8 and TRBJ2-5): EAGVTQSPTHLIKTRGQQATLRCSPISGHTSVYWYQQALGLGLQFLLWYDEGEERNRGNFPPRFSGRQFPNYSSELNVNALELEDSALYLCASSSLGTGKETQYFGPGTRLLVL.

V and J are TRBV28 and TRBJ1-2; D not certain. The germline gives CDR1 MDHEN, CDR2 SYDVKM. V gave up 2 bases and J gave up 8 bases, with 12 bases separating them. The CDR3 loop spans 13 amino acids. The CDR3: CASSLSGIVGYTF. CDR3 nucleotides: TGTGCCAGCAGTTTAAGCGGGATTGTGGGCTACACCTTC.

The chain recombines TRBV6-5 with TRBJ1-2; 9 bases map to TRBD1. V shed 2 bases, J shed 7 bases, and the junction held 5 bases outside the gene matches. Germline V gives CDR1 MNHEY, CDR2 SVGAGI. This CDR3 region has 14 residues. The CDR3 DNA follows: TGTGCCAGCAGTTACAGTGGACAGGGGTTTGGCTACACCTTC. This codes for CASSYSGQGFGYTF.

The chain has TRBV3-1 (or the pseudogene TRBV3-2) and TRBJ2-7; no clear D gene. Per the germline V gene, CDR1 is LGHDT and CDR2 is YNNKEL (reference sequence). The CDR3 contains 12 residues. Trimming took off 4 bases at V and 5 bases at J, with 9 bases between the two ends. The CDR3 region has the DNA TGTGCCAGCAGCCCCCGACCTGACGAGCAGTACTTC. Encoded protein: CASSPRPDEQYF.

This clone was seen a few times. This rearrangement joins TRBV11-2 to TRBJ2-5; TRBD2 aligns across 14 bases. The CDR3 runs to 19 residues. Trimming took 4 bases from V and 5 from J; bases not matched to a gene: 15. Germline V CDR1 and CDR2: SGHAT, FQNNGV. The CDR3 DNA sequence: TGTGCCAGCAGCTCAACCCTAGGACTAGCGGGGGGCCTCCGGGAGACCCAGTACTTC. Amino acid sequence: CASSSTLGLAGGLRETQYF. The full variable domain, rest sourced from reference TRBV11-2 and TRBJ2-5, is EAGVAQSPRYKIIEKRQSVAFWCNPISGHATLYWYQQILGQGPKLLIQFQNNGVVDDSQLPKDRFSAERLKGVDSTLKIQPAKLEDSAVYLCASSSTLGLAGGLRETQYFGPGTRLLVL.

This clone came up once. The J gene is TRBJ2-7, the V gene TRBV6-5; the D is unclear. This CDR3 has 13 amino acids. Deletions cut 4 bases from V and 3 bases from J, with 10 bases between. In germline, CDR1 is MNHEY, CDR2 SVGAGI. The CDR3 reads CASSLSILYEQYF. The CDR3 nucleotides are TGTGCCAGCAGTTTGTCCATACTCTACGAGCAGTACTTC.

The CDR3 nucleotides read TGCGCCAGCGGACTAGCGGGGCGCTACAATGAGCAGTTCTTC. It is translated as CASGLAGRYNEQFF. The rearrangement uses TRBV10-1 and TRBJ2-1, with TRBD2 identical over 12 bases. V lost 8 bases and J lost 3; bases outside the gene matches: 2. Germline V gives CDR1 WNHNN, CDR2 SYGVQD (reference sequence). The CDR3 contains 14 residues.

This clone appeared a few times. The J gene is TRBJ2-4, the V gene TRBV5-1, with TRBD1 matching over 7 bases. The CDR3 sequence is 17 residues long. Germline assignment: CDR1 SGHRS and CDR2 YFSETQ. Trimming removed 0 bases from V and 0 bases from J; junction bases left unmatched: 6. The DNA for the CDR3 is TGCGCCAGCAGCTTGGCCCAGGGACAGCTAGCCAAAAACATTCAGTACTTC. Translating gives CASSLAQGQLAKNIQYF. Full variable domain (outside the CDR3, taken from reference TRBV5-1 and TRBJ2-4): KAGVTQTPRYLIKTRGQQVTLSCSPISGHRSVSWYQQTPGQGLQFLFEYFSETQRNKGNFPGRFSGRQFSNSRSEMNVSTLELGDSALYLCASSLAQGQLAKNIQYFGAGTRLSVL.

This chain connects TRBV3-1 (or the pseudogene TRBV3-2) to TRBJ2-7; 7 nucleotides agree with TRBD1. From germline, CDR1 is LGHDT and CDR2 YNNKEL (reference sequence). V lost 4 bases to trimming and J lost 2 bases; unmatched junction nucleotides: 8. This CDR3 contains 15 residues. The CDR3 spells CASSLDLDRAYEQYF. In DNA form, the CDR3 reads TGTGCCAGCAGCCTAGATCTAGACAGGGCCTACGAGCAGTACTTC.

The chain recombines TRBV5-1 with TRBJ1-2; possible D gene TRBD1, 6 bases. CDR1 and CDR2 (germline): SGHRS, YFSETQ. With 4 bases removed from V and 6 bases from J, the gap between germline ends came to 13 bases. The CDR3 loop spans 13 amino acids. The CDR3 DNA follows: TGCGCCAGCAGCCTCGTAGGGGGGGATGGCTACACCTTC. This encodes CASSLVGGDGYTF. Full variable domain (missing parts from reference TRBV5-1 and TRBJ1-2): KAGVTQTPRYLIKTRGQQVTLSCSPISGHRSVSWYQQTPGQGLQFLFEYFSETQRNKGNFPGRFSGRQFSNSRSEMNVSTLELGDSALYLCASSLVGGDGYTFGSGTRLTVV.

This clone was detected once. This sequence joins TRBV27 and TRBJ2-7; a possible D gene is TRBD1 (7 bases). V dropped 0 bases and J dropped 7 bases, with 16 bases sitting between them. This CDR3 is built from 15 residues. Germline loops: CDR1 MNHEY, CDR2 SMNVEV (reference sequence). The CDR3 coding sequence is TGTGCCAGCAGTTTATCGTTCCTCAGGGGGGAGGAGCAGTACTTC. Protein sequence: CASSLSFLRGEEQYF.

V is TRBV27 and J is TRBJ1-1; 9 positions match TRBD1. V lost 6 bases to trimming and J lost 4 bases; unmatched junction nucleotides: 9. The CDR3 has 15 amino acids. From germline, CDR1 is MNHEY and CDR2 SMNVEV (reference sequence). The CDR3 loop is CASSAGGTGFTEAFF. In DNA form, the CDR3 reads TGTGCCAGCAGCGCGGGGGGGACAGGGTTCACTGAAGCTTTCTTT.

This chain uses TRBV7-6 with TRBJ2-7, with 9 bases fitting TRBD1. The CDR3 is made up of 14 amino acids. V trimming: 5 bases; J trimming: 6 bases; junction bases outside the gene matches: 8. The germline gives CDR1 SGHVS, CDR2 FNYEAQ. DNA of the CDR3: TGTGCCAGCAGCCTTAGACAGGGGGGAGGCGAGCAGTACTTC. Residues: CASSLRQGGGEQYF.

This chain joins TRBV7-8 and TRBJ2-2; 8 bases line up with TRBD1. Trimming at V came to 4 bases and at J to 6 bases, leaving 1 base not matched to a gene. Germline CDR1 is SGHVS and CDR2 is FQNEAQ. The CDR3 length is 13 residues. CDR3 DNA sequence: TGTGCCAGCAGCTCGGACAGGGCCGGGGAGCTGTTTTTT. Its protein is CASSSDRAGELFF.

The rearrangement joins TRBV19 to TRBJ1-2; tentative D call: TRBD1 (6 bases). Germline V CDR1 and CDR2: LNHDA, SQIVND (reference sequence). V was pared by 9 bases and J by 2 bases, with 13 bases between. The CDR3 is made up of 13 amino acids. Here the CDR3 reads CASRYRENYGYTF. In DNA form, the CDR3 reads TGTGCCAGCAGGTACAGGGAAAACTATGGCTACACCTTC.

The J gene is TRBJ2-2, the V gene TRBV6-5; D ambiguous. Trimming cost V 7 bases and J 7 bases, with 7 bases left between them. The V gene's germline CDR1 is MNHEY and CDR2 SVGAGI. This CDR3 region has 11 residues. CDR3 in DNA: TGTGCCAGCACTTTATACGGGGAGCTGTTTTTT. Translation: CASTLYGELFF.

This clone was detected a few times. The chain employs TRBV6-1 and TRBJ1-5, with 8 bases matching TRBD1. V was pared by 2 bases and J by 7 bases, with 7 bases of the junction left unmatched. The germline V gene encodes CDR1 MNHNS and CDR2 SASEGT. CDR3 length: 15 amino acids. CDR3 nucleotides: TGTGCCAGCAGTGAATATACCAGGGGGCGGCAGCCCCAGCATTTT. Its translation: CASSEYTRGRQPQHF.

V is TRBV7-9 and J is TRBJ2-1; no definite D call. The germline V gene has CDR1 SEHNR and CDR2 FQNEAQ (reference sequence). Trimming removed 4 bases from V and 5 bases from J, with 9 bases in between. This CDR3 is built from 13 residues. As DNA, the CDR3 is TGTGCCAGCAGCTCAGACATCCACAATGAGCAGTTCTTC. This sequence encodes CASSSDIHNEQFF.

This clone appeared once. The V gene is TRBV10-1, the J gene TRBJ2-4, with 7 bases lining up with TRBD1. V shed 2 bases, J shed 0 bases, and the junction held 10 bases outside the gene matches. Germline V gives CDR1 WNHNN, CDR2 SYGVQD (reference sequence). CDR3 length: 18 amino acids. Here the CDR3 DNA reads TGCGCCAGCAGTGAGAGGGTAACAGGGGACGTAGCCAAAAACATTCAGTACTTC. Protein product: CASSERVTGDVAKNIQYF.

This chain joins TRBV24-1 and TRBJ2-5, with D unresolved. The CDR3 runs to 15 residues. V lost 4 bases, J lost 1 base, and 12 bases lay in between. The V gene's germline CDR1 is KGHDR and CDR2 SFDVKD. CDR3 nucleotides: TGTGCCACCAGTGACCCGACGGGCACCCAAGAGACCCAGTACTTC. Protein product: CATSDPTGTQETQYF.

The chain couples TRBV19 to TRBJ2-3; perhaps TRBD1 as D (5 bases). The CDR3 covers 17 residues. Germline V gene lookup returns CDR1 LNHDA and CDR2 SQIVND (reference sequence). Trimming cost V 3 bases and J 1 base, with 17 bases left between them. The CDR3 loop is CASSIALGALGTDTQYF. The CDR3 DNA reads TGTGCCAGTAGTATTGCCCTAGGGGCCCTAGGCACAGATACGCAGTATTTT.

The chain uses TRBV6-1 and TRBJ1-5; the D is unclear. Per the germline V gene, CDR1 is MNHNS and CDR2 is SASEGT. This CDR3 region has 16 residues. With 4 bases removed from V and 2 bases from J, the gap between germline ends came to 15 bases. In DNA form, the CDR3 reads TGTGCCAGCAGTGCCCCCCAGCGGGCGGGCAATCAGCCCCAGCATTTT. Encoded protein: CASSAPQRAGNQPQHF.

The chain joins TRBV2 to TRBJ1-1, with 9 bases matching TRBD1. V shed 7 bases and J 11 bases; nucleotides not matched to a gene: 5. The CDR3 runs to 11 residues. The germline V gene has CDR1 SNHLY and CDR2 FYNNEI. For the CDR3, the DNA is TGTGCCAGCACCCCGGACAGGGGTGCTTTCTTT. This codes for CASTPDRGAFF.

The chain carries TRBV7-8 and TRBJ2-5; D remains ambiguous. The germline V gene has CDR1 SGHVS and CDR2 FQNEAQ. The V and J ends lost 7 bases and 7 bases respectively, with 22 bases between them. The CDR3 has 15 residues. The CDR3 is CASTPTGPPIVTQYF. CDR3 in DNA: TGTGCCAGCACCCCCACCGGGCCCCCGATTGTGACCCAGTACTTC.

This CDR3 is CSVEGLAGEQETQYF. The CDR3 DNA reads as TGCAGCGTCGAGGGACTAGCGGGGGAGCAAGAGACCCAGTACTTC. The chain carries TRBV29-1 and TRBJ2-5, with 14 bases that match TRBD2. Germline V gives CDR1 SQVTM, CDR2 ANQGSEA. The CDR3 spans 15 residues. V gave up 6 bases and J gave up 2 bases; unmatched junction bases: 5. Drawing the rest from reference TRBV29-1 and TRBJ2-5, the complete variable domain is SAVISQKPSRDICQRGTSLTIQCQVDSQVTMMFWYRQQPGQSLTLIATANQGSEATYESGFVIDKFPISRPNLTFSTLTVSNMSPEDSSIYLCSVEGLAGEQETQYFGPGTRLLVL.

The chain is built from TRBV4-2 and TRBJ2-1; maybe TRBD2 (5 bases). Trimming removed 0 bases from V and 16 bases from J, with 16 bases in between. Germline V gene data show CDR1 as LGHNA and CDR2 as YNFKEQ. The CDR3 has 13 residues. CDR3 sequence (DNA): TGTGCCAGCAGCCAAGATCGAGGGCACCTTTTATTCTTC. Its protein is CASSQDRGHLLFF.

The V and J genes are TRBV4-3 and TRBJ2-7, with TRBD1 matching 7 bases. Germline CDR1 and CDR2: LGHNA and YSLEER. V lost 1 base to trimming and J lost 6 bases; unmatched junction nucleotides: 9. This CDR3 is built from 15 residues. The CDR3 loop reads CASSQGGQEFREQYF. CDR3 sequence (DNA): TGCGCCAGCAGCCAAGGAGGACAGGAGTTCCGCGAGCAGTACTTC.